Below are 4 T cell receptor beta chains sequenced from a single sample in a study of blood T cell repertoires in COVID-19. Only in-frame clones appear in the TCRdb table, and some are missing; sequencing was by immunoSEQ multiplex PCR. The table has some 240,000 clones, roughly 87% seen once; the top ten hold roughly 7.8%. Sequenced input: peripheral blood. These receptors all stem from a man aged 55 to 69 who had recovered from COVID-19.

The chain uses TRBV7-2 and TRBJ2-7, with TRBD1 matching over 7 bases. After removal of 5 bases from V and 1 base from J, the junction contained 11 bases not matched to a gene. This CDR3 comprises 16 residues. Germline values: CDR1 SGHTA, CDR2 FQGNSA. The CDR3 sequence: CASSPRQGRGSYEQYF. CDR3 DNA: TGTGCCAGCAGCCCGCGACAGGGAAGAGGATCCTACGAGCAGTACTTC.

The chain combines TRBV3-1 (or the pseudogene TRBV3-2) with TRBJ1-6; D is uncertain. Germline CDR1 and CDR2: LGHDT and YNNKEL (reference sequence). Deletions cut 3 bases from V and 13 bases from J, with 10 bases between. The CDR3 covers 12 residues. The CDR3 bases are TGTGCCAGCAGCCAGCTCCAAGCGCCCCTCCACTTT. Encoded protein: CASSQLQAPLHF.

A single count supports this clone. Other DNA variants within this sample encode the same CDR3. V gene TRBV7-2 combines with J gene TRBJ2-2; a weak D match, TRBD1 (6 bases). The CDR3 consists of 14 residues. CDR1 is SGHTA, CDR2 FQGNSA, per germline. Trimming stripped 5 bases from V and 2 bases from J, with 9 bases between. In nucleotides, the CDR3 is TGTGCCAGCAGCAGGACAGTAAACACCGGGGAGCTGTTTTTT. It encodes CASSRTVNTGELFF.

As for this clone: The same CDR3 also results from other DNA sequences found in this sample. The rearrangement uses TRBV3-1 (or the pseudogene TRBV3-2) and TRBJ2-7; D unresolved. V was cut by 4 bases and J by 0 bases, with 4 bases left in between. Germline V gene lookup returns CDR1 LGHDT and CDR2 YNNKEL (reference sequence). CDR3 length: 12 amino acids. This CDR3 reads CASSRSSYEQYF. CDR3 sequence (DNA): TGTGCCAGCAGCCGCAGCTCCTACGAGCAGTACTTC.